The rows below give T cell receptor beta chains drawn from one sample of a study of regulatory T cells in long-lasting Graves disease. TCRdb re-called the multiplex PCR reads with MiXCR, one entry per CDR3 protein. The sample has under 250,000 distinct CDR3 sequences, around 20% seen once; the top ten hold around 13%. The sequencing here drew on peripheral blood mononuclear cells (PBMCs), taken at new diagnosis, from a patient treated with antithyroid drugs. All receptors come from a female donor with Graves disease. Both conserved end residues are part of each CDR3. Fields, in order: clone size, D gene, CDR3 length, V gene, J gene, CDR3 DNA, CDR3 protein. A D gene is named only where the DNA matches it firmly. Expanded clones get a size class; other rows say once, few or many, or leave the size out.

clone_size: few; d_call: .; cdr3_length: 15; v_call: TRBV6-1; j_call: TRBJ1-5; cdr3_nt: TGTGCCAGCAGCTCCCCGGGACACAGCAATCAGCCCCAGCATTTT; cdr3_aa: CASSSPGHSNQPQHF
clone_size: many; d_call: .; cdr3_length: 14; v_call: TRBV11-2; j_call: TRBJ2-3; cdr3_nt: TGTGCCAGCAGCCCGGGACTTCACACAGATACGCAGTATTTT; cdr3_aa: CASSPGLHTDTQYF
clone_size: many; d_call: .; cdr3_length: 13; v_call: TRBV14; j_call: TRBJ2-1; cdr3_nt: TGTGCCAGCAGCCGAAGGGGGGGAAATGAGCAGTTCTTC; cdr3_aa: CASSRRGGNEQFF
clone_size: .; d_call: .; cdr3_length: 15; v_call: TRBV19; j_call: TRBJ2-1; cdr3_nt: TGTGCCAGTAGTATAAGCGGAGCAGGTTACAATGAGCAGTTCTTC; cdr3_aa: CASSISGAGYNEQFF
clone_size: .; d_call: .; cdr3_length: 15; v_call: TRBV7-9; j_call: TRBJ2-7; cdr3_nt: TGTGCCAGCAGCTTAGTGGACAGCTCTCCTGGAGAGCAGTACTTC; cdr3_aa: CASSLVDSSPGEQYF
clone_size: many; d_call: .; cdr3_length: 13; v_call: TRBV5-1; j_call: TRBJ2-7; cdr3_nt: TGCGCCAGCAGCGGCGGCAGCTCCTACGAGCAGTACTTC; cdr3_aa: CASSGGSSYEQYF
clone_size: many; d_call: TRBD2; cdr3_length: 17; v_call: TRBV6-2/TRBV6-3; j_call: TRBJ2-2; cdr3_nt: TGTGCCAGCAGAGACCGACTAGCGGAGATCAACACCGGGGAGCTGTTTTTT; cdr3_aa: CASRDRLAEINTGELFF
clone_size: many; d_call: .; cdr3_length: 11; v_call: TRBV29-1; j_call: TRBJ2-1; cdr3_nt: TGCAGCGTTGGAACAGCGGATGAGCAGTTCTTC; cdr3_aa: CSVGTADEQFF
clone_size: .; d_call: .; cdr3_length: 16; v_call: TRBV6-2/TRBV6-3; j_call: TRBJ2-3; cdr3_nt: TGTGCCAGCAGCCCCCCCGCGGGCTCTAGCACAGATACGCAGTATTTT; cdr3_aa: CASSPPAGSSTDTQYF
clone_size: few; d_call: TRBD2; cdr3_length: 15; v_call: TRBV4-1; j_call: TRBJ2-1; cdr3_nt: TGCGCCAGCAGCCAAGCTAGCGGGAGGGGGGATGAGCAGTTCTTC; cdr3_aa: CASSQASGRGDEQFF
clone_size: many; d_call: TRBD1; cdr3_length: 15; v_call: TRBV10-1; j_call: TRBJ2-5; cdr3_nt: TGCGCCAGCAGCGAACGACAGGGGATAGGTGAGACCCAGTACTTC; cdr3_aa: CASSERQGIGETQYF
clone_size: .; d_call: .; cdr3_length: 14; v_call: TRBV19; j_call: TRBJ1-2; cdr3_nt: TGTGCCAGTGGTTACAGGAGGCAAAACTATGGCTACACCTTC; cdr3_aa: CASGYRRQNYGYTF
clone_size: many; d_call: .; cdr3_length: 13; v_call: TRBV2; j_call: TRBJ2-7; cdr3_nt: TGTGCCAGCAGTGAAAACGGCAGGGACGAGCAGTACTTC; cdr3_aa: CASSENGRDEQYF
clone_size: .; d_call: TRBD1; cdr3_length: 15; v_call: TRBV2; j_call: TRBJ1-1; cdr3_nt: TGTGCCAGCATGGGGCCAGGGGGGCTGGGCACTGAAGCTTTCTTT; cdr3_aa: CASMGPGGLGTEAFF
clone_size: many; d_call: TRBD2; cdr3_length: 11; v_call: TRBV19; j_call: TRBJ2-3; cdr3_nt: TGTGCCAGTAACAGCGGGATGAATAAGTATTTT; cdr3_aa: CASNSGMNKYF
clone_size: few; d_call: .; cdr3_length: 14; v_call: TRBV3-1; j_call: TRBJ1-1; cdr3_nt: TGTGCCAGCAGCCCGGGCCCAGCCGACACTGAAGCTTTCTTT; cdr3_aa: CASSPGPADTEAFF
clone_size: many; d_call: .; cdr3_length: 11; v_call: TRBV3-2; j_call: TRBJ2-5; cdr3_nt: TGTGCCAGCAGCCAGGGACAGATGCTCACCTTC; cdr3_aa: CASSQGQMLTF
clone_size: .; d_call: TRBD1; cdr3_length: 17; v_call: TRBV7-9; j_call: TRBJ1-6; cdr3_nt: TGTGTGGCGACGGGACAGGGTTGGGCCCCAGGGAATTCACCCCTCCACTTT; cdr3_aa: CVATGQGWAPGNSPLHF
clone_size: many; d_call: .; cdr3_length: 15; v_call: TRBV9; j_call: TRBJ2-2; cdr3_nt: TGTGCCAGCAGCGTAGATGTAGGGAACACCGGGGAGCTGTTTTTT; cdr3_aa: CASSVDVGNTGELFF
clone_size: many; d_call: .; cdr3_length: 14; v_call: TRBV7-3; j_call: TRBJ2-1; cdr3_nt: TGTGCCAGCAGCCCAGGACTAACGTCGGATGAGCAGTTCTTC; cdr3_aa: CASSPGLTSDEQFF
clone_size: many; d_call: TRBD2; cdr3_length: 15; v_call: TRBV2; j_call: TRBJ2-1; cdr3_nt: TGTGCCAGCAGGGACCCGGGACTAGCACGTAATGAGCAGTTCTTC; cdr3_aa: CASRDPGLARNEQFF
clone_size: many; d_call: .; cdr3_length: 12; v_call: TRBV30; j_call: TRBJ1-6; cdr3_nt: TGTGCCTGGTCTACAGGGAATTCACCCCTCCACTTT; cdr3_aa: CAWSTGNSPLHF
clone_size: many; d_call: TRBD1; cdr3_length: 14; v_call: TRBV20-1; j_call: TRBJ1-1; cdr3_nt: TGCAGTGCTTTAAAGGGGGCTGGGTACACTGAAGCTTTCTTT; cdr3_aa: CSALKGAGYTEAFF
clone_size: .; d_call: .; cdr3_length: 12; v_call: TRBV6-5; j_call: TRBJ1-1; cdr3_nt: TGTGCCAGCAGTTACTCCAGGACGGAAGCTTTCTTT; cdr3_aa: CASSYSRTEAFF
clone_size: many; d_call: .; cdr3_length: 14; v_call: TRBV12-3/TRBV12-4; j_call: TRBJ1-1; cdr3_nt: TGTGCCAGCAGGAAGACAGGCGCTCGCACTGAAGCTTTCTTT; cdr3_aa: CASRKTGARTEAFF
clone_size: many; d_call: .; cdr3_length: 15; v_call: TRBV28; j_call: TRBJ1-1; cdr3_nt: TGTGCCAGCAGTTTTGTAGGCCGTGGGAACACTGAAGCTTTCTTT; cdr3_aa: CASSFVGRGNTEAFF
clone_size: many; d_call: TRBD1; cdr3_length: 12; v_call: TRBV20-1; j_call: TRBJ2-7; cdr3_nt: TGCAGTGCCCCCGACAGGGGCTACGAGCAGTACTTC; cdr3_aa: CSAPDRGYEQYF
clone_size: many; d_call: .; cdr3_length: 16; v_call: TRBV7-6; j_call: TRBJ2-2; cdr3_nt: TGTGCCAGCAGCTTAGCGCGGTTAGCGGACACCGGGGAGCTGTTTTTT; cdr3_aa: CASSLARLADTGELFF
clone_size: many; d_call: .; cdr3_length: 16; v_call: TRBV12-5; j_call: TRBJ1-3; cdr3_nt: TGTGCTAGTGGTTTGGGCGAGGGGCTCAGTAGAAACACCATATATTTT; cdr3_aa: CASGLGEGLSRNTIYF